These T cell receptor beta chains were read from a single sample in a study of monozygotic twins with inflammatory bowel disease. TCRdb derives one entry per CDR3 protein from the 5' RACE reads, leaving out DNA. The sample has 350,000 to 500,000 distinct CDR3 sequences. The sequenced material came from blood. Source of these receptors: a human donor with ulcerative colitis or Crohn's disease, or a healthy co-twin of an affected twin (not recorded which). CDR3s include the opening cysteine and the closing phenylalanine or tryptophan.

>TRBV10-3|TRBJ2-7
CAISGSRGGAQYF
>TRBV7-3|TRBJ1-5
CASSLPKQGAGQPQHF
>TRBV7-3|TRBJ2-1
CASSPSGGNEQFF
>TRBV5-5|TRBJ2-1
CASSPWGGGIGNEQFF
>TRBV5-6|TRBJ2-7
CASSLSPDSGGHEQYF
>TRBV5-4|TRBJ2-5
CASSKTSAVQETQYF
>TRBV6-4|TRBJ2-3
CASSEHGGALDTQYF
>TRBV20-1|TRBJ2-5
CSARDLVASLGETQYF
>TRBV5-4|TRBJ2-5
CASSFGGAYQETQYF
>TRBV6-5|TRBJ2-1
CASSSLPAVNEQFF
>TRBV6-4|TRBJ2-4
CASSTPRGQLTLLAKNIQYF
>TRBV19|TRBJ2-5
CASSYGKQETQYF
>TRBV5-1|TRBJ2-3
CASSLDGRGPDTQYF
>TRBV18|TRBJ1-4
CASSPSWAGEKLFF
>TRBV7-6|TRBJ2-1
CASSLAVGIDEQFF
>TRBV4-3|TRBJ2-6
CASSQGRSGANVLTF
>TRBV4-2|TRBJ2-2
CASSLPTSTGELFF
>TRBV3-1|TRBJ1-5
CASSQDRGTGGDQPQHF
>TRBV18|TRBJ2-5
CASSPPPGEETQYF